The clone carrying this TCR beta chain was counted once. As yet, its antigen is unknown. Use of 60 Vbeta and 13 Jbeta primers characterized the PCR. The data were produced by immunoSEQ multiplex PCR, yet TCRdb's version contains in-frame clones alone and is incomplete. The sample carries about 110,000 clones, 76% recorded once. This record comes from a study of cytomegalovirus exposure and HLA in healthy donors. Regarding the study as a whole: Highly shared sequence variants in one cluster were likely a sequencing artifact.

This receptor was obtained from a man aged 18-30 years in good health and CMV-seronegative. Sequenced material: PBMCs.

CDR3 sequence (DNA): TGCGCCAGCAGCCAAGATGAAGAGACTTACAATGAGCAGTTCTTC. It yields the protein CASSQDEETYNEQFF. The chain links TRBV4-3 to TRBJ2-1; D not certain. The CDR3 sequence is 15 residues long. Trimming shortened V by 0 bases and J by 4 bases, and 10 bases separated the two germline ends. The germline gives CDR1 LGHNA, CDR2 YSLEER.